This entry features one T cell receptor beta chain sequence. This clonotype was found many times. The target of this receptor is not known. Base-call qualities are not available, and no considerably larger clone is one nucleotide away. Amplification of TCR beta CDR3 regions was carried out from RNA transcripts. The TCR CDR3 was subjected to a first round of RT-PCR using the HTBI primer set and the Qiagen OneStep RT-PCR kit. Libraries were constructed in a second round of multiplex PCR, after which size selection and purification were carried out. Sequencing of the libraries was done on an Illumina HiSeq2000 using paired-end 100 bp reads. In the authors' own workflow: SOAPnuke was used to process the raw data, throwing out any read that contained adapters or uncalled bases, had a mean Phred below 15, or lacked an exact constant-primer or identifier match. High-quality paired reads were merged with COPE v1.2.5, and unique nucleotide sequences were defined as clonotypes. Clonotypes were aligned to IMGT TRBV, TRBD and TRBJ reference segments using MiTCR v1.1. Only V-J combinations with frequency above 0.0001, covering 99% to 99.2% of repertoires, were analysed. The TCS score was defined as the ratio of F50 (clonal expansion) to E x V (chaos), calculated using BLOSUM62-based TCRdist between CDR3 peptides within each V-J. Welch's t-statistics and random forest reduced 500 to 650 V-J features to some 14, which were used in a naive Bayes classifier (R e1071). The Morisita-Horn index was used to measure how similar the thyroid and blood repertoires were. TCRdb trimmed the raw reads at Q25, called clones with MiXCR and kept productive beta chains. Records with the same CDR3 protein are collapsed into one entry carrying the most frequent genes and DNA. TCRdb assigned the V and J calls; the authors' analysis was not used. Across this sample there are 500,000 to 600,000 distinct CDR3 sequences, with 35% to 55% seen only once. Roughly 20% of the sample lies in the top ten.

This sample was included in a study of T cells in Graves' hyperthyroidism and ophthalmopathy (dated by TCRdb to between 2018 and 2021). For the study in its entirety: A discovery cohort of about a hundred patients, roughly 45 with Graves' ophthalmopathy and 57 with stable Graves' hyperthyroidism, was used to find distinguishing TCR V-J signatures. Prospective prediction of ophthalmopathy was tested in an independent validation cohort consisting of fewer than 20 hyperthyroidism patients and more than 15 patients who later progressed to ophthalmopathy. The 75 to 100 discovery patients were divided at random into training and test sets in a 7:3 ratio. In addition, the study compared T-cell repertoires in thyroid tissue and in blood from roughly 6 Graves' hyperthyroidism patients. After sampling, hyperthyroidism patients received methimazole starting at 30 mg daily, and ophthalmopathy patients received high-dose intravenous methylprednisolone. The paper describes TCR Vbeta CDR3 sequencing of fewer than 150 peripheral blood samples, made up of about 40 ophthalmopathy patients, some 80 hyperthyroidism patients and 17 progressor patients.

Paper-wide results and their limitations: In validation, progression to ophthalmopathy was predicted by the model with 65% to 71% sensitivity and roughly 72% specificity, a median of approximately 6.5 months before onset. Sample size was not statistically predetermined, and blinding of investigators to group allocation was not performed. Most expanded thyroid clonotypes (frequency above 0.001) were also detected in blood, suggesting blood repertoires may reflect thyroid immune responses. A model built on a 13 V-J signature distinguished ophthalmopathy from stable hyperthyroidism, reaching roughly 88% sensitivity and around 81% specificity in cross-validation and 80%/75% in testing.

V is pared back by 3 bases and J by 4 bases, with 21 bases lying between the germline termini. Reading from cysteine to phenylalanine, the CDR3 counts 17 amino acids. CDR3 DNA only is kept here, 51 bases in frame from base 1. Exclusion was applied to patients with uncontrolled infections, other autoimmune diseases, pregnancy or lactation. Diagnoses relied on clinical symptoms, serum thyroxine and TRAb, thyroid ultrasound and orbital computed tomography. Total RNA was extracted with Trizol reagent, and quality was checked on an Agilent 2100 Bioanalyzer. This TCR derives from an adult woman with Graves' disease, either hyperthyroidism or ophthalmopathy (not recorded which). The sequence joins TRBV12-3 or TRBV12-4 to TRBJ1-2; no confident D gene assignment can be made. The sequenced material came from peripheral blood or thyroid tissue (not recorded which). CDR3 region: CASSFIIDPNGGYGYTF. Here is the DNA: TGTGCCAGCAGTTTTATTATCGATCCCAACGGTGGCTATGGCTACACCTTC.